This entry lists 20 T cell receptor beta chains sequenced from one sample in a study of blood T cell repertoires in COVID-19. The protocol was immunoSEQ multiplex PCR, while the TCRdb copy is restricted to in-frame clones and leaves out a portion. This table holds 180,000 or so clones, 80% to 90% found once. The sequenced material came from peripheral blood. These receptors were taken from a woman over 75 with COVID-19, enrolled during active disease.

The gene calls are TRBV6-5 and TRBJ2-1, with 7 bases that match TRBD2. Looked up from germline, CDR1 is MNHEY and CDR2 is SVGAGI. Trimming took 2 bases from V and 7 from J; bases not matched to a gene: 5. This CDR3 has 14 amino acids. The CDR3: CASSYGGGWNEQFF. Written as DNA, the CDR3 is TGTGCCAGCAGTTACGGGGGAGGGTGGAATGAGCAGTTCTTC.

The V call is TRBV5-5, the J call TRBJ1-2; D is unresolved. This CDR3 is 14 amino acids long. The germline gives CDR1 SGHKS, CDR2 YYEKEE (reference sequence). V was trimmed by 4 bases and J by 2 bases, leaving 12 bases between them. CDR3 nucleotides: TGTGCCAGCAGCCTTCTTGACACGAACTATGGCTACACCTTC. It codes for CASSLLDTNYGYTF.

The rearrangement joins TRBV19 to TRBJ2-1, with TRBD1 matching over 7 bases. CDR3 length equals 15 residues. V lost 7 bases, J lost 5 bases, and 11 bases stayed unmatched. The germline gives CDR1 LNHDA, CDR2 SQIVND (reference sequence). CDR3: CASTRDRVIDNEQFF. The CDR3 coding sequence is TGTGCCAGTACTAGAGACAGGGTGATCGACAATGAGCAGTTCTTC.

This sequence joins TRBV7-2 and TRBJ2-7, with TRBD2 matching 10 bases. The V gene end was trimmed by 1 base and the J gene end by 3 bases; junction bases not matched to a gene: 3. This CDR3 is 15 amino acids long. The germline CDR1 and CDR2 sequences are SGHTA and FQGNSA. The CDR3 protein is CASSLEAGGVYEQYF. The CDR3 DNA reads TGTGCCAGCAGCTTAGAAGCGGGGGGGGTCTACGAGCAGTACTTC.

This chain uses TRBV6-8 with TRBJ2-1, with 8 bases lining up with TRBD1. The CDR3 has 16 amino acids. The germline V gene has CDR1 MNHGY and CDR2 SAAAGT. Trimming cost V 5 bases and J 5 bases; bases outside gene matches: 11. The CDR3 bases are TGTGCCAGCAGTAAAAGGACAGGGACGTCGGACAATGAGCAGTTCTTC. Protein: CASSKRTGTSDNEQFF.

The rearrangement joins TRBV19 to TRBJ2-1; TRBD2 aligns across 7 bases. V was pared by 3 bases and J by 3 bases, with 5 bases of the junction left unmatched. The CDR3 spans 15 residues. CDR1 and CDR2 from the germline V gene are LNHDA and SQIVND (reference sequence). CDR3 bases: TGTGCCAGTAGTATTGGGACTACCTACTACAATGAGCAGTTCTTC. This codes for CASSIGTTYYNEQFF.

The chain has TRBV21-1 and TRBJ2-1; the DNA was not used to check the table's D call, TRBD1. TRBV21-1 is noted as a pseudogene. The CDR3 extends over 15 amino acids. DNA of the CDR3: TGTGCCAGCAGCAACCGGGACAGATCCTACAATGAGCAGTTCTTC. Protein product: CASSNRDRSYNEQFF.

This clone was seen a few times. The DNA for the CDR3 is TGTGCCAGCAGCGTAGTAGGGGCAGATACGCAGTATTTT. Residues: CASSVVGADTQYF. The V call is TRBV9, the J call TRBJ2-3, with a tentative D call TRBD1 (5 bases). Trimming took 0 bases from V and 4 from J, leaving 6 bases between them. Germline V gene lookup returns CDR1 SGDLS and CDR2 YYNGEE. This CDR3 spans 13 amino acids.

This clone is a singleton in its sample. The chain uses TRBV7-3 and TRBJ2-2; TRBD2 might be the D (7 bases). Germline V lookup: CDR1 SGHTA, CDR2 FQGTGA. V dropped 5 bases and J dropped 5 bases, with 21 bases sitting between them. This CDR3 region has 17 residues. The chain's CDR3 is CASSPSAAGALTGELFF. For the CDR3, the DNA is TGTGCCAGCAGCCCCAGTGCGGCGGGGGCCCTTACCGGGGAGCTGTTTTTT.

This clone was seen just once. The CDR3 sequence: CASSLRGGPTDTQYF. The CDR3 DNA follows: TGCGCCAGCAGCTTGCGCGGGGGACCCACAGATACGCAGTATTTT. V is TRBV5-1 and J is TRBJ2-3; 7 nucleotides agree with TRBD2. Germline CDR1 SGHRS, CDR2 YFSETQ. J was trimmed by 2 bases and V by 1 base; bases with no gene match: 4. The CDR3 totals 15 residues.

The chain recombines TRBV30 with TRBJ1-6; 7 nucleotides agree with TRBD1. Germline V gene data show CDR1 as GTSNPN and CDR2 as SVGIG (reference sequence). V shed 6 bases, J shed 7 bases, and the junction held 6 bases outside the gene matches. CDR3 length equals 13 residues. The CDR3: CACQTGWNSPLHF. Here the CDR3 DNA reads TGTGCCTGTCAGACAGGGTGGAATTCACCCCTCCACTTT.

This rearrangement joins TRBV6-5 to TRBJ2-7; D ambiguous. This CDR3 is 14 amino acids long. Trimming removed 6 bases from V and 6 bases from J, with 18 bases in between. Germline V gene sequence: CDR1 MNHEY, CDR2 SVGAGI. This chain's CDR3 is CASRKDSPTGEQYF. The CDR3 DNA reads TGTGCCAGCAGGAAGGATTCCCCGACGGGCGAGCAGTACTTC.

This clone was detected only a few times. The J gene is TRBJ2-7, the V gene TRBV2; 7 nucleotides align to TRBD1. Trimming cost V 5 bases and J 2 bases; bases outside gene matches: 6. CDR1 and CDR2 from the germline V gene are SNHLY and FYNNEI. This CDR3 comprises 14 residues. CDR3 nucleotide sequence: TGTGCCAGCAGTTACAAGACAGGGCCCTACGAGCAGTACTTC. It yields the protein CASSYKTGPYEQYF.

This clone has only one observation. The chain recombines TRBV5-4 with TRBJ1-1; D gene unclear. The CDR3 length is 14 residues. Germline-derived CDR1 and CDR2 are SGHNT and YYREEE (reference sequence). The V gene lost 0 bases and the J gene lost 5 bases, with 11 bases spanning the gap. The CDR3 region is CASSLANSGTEAFF. The CDR3 region has the DNA TGTGCCAGCAGCTTGGCGAACTCGGGGACTGAAGCTTTCTTT.

This chain uses TRBV9 with TRBJ2-7, with 8 nucleotides matching TRBD1. V gave up 3 bases and J gave up 2 bases; unmatched junction bases: 7. The CDR3 spans 15 residues. Germline V gene lookup returns CDR1 SGDLS and CDR2 YYNGEE. The CDR3 spells CASSAWTGLTYEQYF. CDR3 bases: TGTGCCAGCAGCGCTTGGACAGGGCTGACCTACGAGCAGTACTTC. Full variable domain (remainder filled in from reference TRBV9 and TRBJ2-7): DSGVTQTPKHLITATGQRVTLRCSPRSGDLSVYWYQQSLDQGLQFLIQYYNGEERAKGNILERFSAQQFPDLHSELNLSSLELGDSALYFCASSAWTGLTYEQYFGPGTRLTVT.

The chain joins TRBV2 to TRBJ1-1, with a tentative D call TRBD1 (5 bases). The V and J ends lost 4 bases and 4 bases respectively, with 13 bases between them. This CDR3 comprises 14 residues. The germline V gene encodes CDR1 SNHLY and CDR2 FYNNEI. Written as DNA, the CDR3 is TGTGCCAGCAGTGCCCAGGGCCCCGGCACTGAAGCTTTCTTT. This gives the protein CASSAQGPGTEAFF.

The rearrangement links TRBV2 to TRBJ2-5; 12 bases map to TRBD1. The CDR3 is 19 residues long. Trimming at V came to 6 bases and at J to 1 base, leaving 15 bases not matched to a gene. Germline V lookup: CDR1 SNHLY, CDR2 FYNNEI. CDR3 sequence reads: CASRPTRDRGRMSQETQYF. The CDR3 DNA reads TGTGCCAGCAGACCGACGAGGGACAGGGGGCGAATGTCCCAAGAGACCCAGTACTTC.

This clone was observed at least ten times. The chain uses TRBV5-1 and TRBJ2-7, with TRBD1 identical over 7 bases. This CDR3 contains 14 residues. Germline V lookup: CDR1 SGHRS, CDR2 YFSETQ. V shed 0 bases and J 4 bases; nucleotides not matched to a gene: 4. The CDR3 reads CASSLGQGQYEQYF. The CDR3 DNA reads as TGCGCCAGCAGCTTGGGACAGGGTCAATACGAGCAGTACTTC.

V and J are TRBV20-1 and TRBJ2-7; D not resolved. Germline V gene sequence: CDR1 DFQATT, CDR2 SNEGSKA (reference sequence). Trimming shortened V by 3 bases and J by 5 bases, and 11 bases separated the two germline ends. The CDR3 covers 12 residues. CDR3 region: CSASSEPHEQYF. The CDR3 coding sequence is TGCAGTGCTAGTTCGGAGCCCCACGAGCAGTACTTC.

The rearrangement joins TRBV28 to TRBJ2-7; TRBD1 matches 10 bases. Per the germline V gene, CDR1 is MDHEN and CDR2 is SYDVKM. The CDR3 totals 13 residues. The V gene end was trimmed by 11 bases and the J gene end by 0 bases; junction bases not matched to a gene: 4. The CDR3 here is CARDRGISYEQYF. Here the CDR3 DNA reads TGTGCCCGGGACAGGGGTATCTCCTACGAGCAGTACTTC.